One sample yielded the 16 T cell receptor beta chains listed below, sequenced in a study of shared clonotypes between healthy human individuals. TCRdb's table, derived via immunoSEQ multiplex PCR, lists solely in-frame clones and lacks some. The sample has 2.3 million or so clones, more than 80% seen once. What was sequenced was naive CD4+ T cells from PBMCs. Documented subset: CD45RA+ positively selected. These receptors all come from a man aged 18 to 29 in good health. Some clones in this sample may be carry-over from other donors' samples.

The chain links TRBV11-3 to TRBJ2-1; possibly TRBD2 for D (6 bases). The CDR3 covers 13 residues. Trimming shortened V by 5 bases and J by 4 bases, and 9 bases separated the two germline ends. Germline-derived CDR1 and CDR2 are SGHNT and YENEEA. The CDR3 here is CASSATRYNEQFF. The CDR3 DNA reads TGTGCCAGCAGCGCGACTAGATACAATGAGCAGTTCTTC.

This chain joins TRBV28 and TRBJ2-7, with D perhaps TRBD2 (6 bases). The CDR3 is 15 amino acids. Germline V gene lookup returns CDR1 MDHEN and CDR2 SYDVKM. The V end was cut by 6 bases, the J end by 2 bases, with 17 bases between. CDR3 sequence (DNA): TGTGCCAGCAGCCCAAATAGCGGAGGTACCTACGAGCAGTACTTC. The encoded protein is CASSPNSGGTYEQYF. Complete variable domain (other parts from reference TRBV28 and TRBJ2-7): DVKVTQSSRYLVKRTGEKVFLECVQDMDHENMFWYRQDPGLGLRLIYFSYDVKMKEKGDIPEGYSVSREKKERFSLILESASTNQTSMYLCASSPNSGGTYEQYFGPGTRLTVT.

This clone was counted a single time. The chain combines TRBV5-1 with TRBJ2-5; TRBD1 matches at 7 bases. Trimming cost V 4 bases and J 3 bases; bases outside gene matches: 3. Germline V gene data show CDR1 as SGHRS and CDR2 as YFSETQ. The CDR3 has 13 residues. The DNA of the CDR3 is TGCGCCAGCAGCAACGACAGGGAAGAGACCCAGTACTTC. This translates into CASSNDREETQYF.

The V call is TRBV9, the J call TRBJ2-7; perhaps TRBD2 as D (6 bases). Per germline, CDR1 SGDLS and CDR2 YYNGEE. The CDR3 loop spans 14 amino acids. The ends were cut back, 0 bases at V and 3 bases at J, with 10 bases in the middle. The CDR3 DNA reads as TGTGCCAGCAGCGTAGATATGGGGGGCTACGAGCAGTACTTC. This gives the protein CASSVDMGGYEQYF.

The chain combines TRBV11-2 with TRBJ2-3, with a possible D match to TRBD2 (7 bases). Germline values: CDR1 SGHAT, CDR2 FQNNGV. V was pared by 8 bases and J by 0 bases, with 15 bases between. The CDR3 consists of 15 residues. The CDR3 nucleotides read TGTGCCAGCGCCAAGGGGGGGACTAGCACAGATACGCAGTATTTT. Protein product: CASAKGGTSTDTQYF.

The chain recombines TRBV28 with TRBJ1-3; perhaps TRBD1 as D (5 bases). There are 16 residues in the CDR3. V was trimmed by 7 bases and J by 0 bases, leaving 16 bases between them. Germline assignment: CDR1 MDHEN and CDR2 SYDVKM. In nucleotides, the CDR3 is TGTGCCAGCAACCCGGTCGACAGATACTCTGGAAACACCATATATTTT. Its translation is CASNPVDRYSGNTIYF.

The rearrangement uses TRBV5-6 and TRBJ2-3, with TRBD1 matching over 7 bases. CDR1 is SGHDT, CDR2 YYEEEE, per germline. Trimming took 0 bases from V and 1 from J; bases not matched to a gene: 5. The CDR3 length is 16 residues. In DNA form, the CDR3 reads TGTGCCAGCAGCTTGGGGACAGGCCGTGGCACAGATACGCAGTATTTT. Its protein product is CASSLGTGRGTDTQYF.

The chain has TRBV10-2 and TRBJ2-7; D is possibly TRBD2 (5 bases). This CDR3 spans 12 amino acids. Trimming left V 7 bases short and J 5 bases short, with 12 bases between. Germline V CDR1 and CDR2: WSHSY, SAAADI. The CDR3 sequence: CASTWGADEQYF. In DNA form, the CDR3 reads TGCGCCAGCACCTGGGGAGCCGACGAGCAGTACTTC.

The genes are TRBV14 and TRBJ2-7, with D possibly being TRBD2 (6 bases). The germline V and J ends were trimmed by 2 bases and 9 bases, with 14 bases remaining between them. Germline V gives CDR1 SGHDN, CDR2 FVKESK. The CDR3 loop spans 13 amino acids. The chain's CDR3 is CASSQSQGLGQYF. The CDR3 coding sequence is TGTGCCAGCAGCCAATCCCAGGGACTTGGGCAGTACTTC.

The chain couples TRBV19 to TRBJ2-7, with D unclear. CDR1 is LNHDA and CDR2 is SQIVND in the germline V gene (reference sequence). The CDR3 length is 11 residues. V was pared by 4 bases and J by 2 bases, with 3 bases between. In nucleotides, the CDR3 is TGTGCCAGTAGTAGCACCTACGAGCAGTACTTC. Translating gives CASSSTYEQYF.

The V gene is TRBV5-5, the J gene TRBJ2-5, with TRBD1 identical over 7 bases. CDR3 size: 15 residues. With V trimmed by 0 bases and J by 1 base, 3 bases remained unmatched. CDR1 is SGHKS, CDR2 YYEKEE, per germline (reference sequence). CDR3 sequence: CASSLEGQTQETQYF. Written as DNA, the CDR3 is TGTGCCAGCAGCTTGGAGGGACAGACCCAAGAGACCCAGTACTTC. Combining the CDR3 with reference TRBV5-5 and TRBJ2-5 gives the whole variable domain DAGVTQSPTHLIKTRGQQVTLRCSPISGHKSVSWYQQVLGQGPQFIFQYYEKEERGRGNFPDRFSARQFPNYSSELNVNALLLGDSALYLCASSLEGQTQETQYFGPGTRLLVL.

The genes are TRBV2 and TRBJ2-5; maybe TRBD1 (5 bases). Germline CDR1 reads SNHLY; CDR2 reads FYNNEI. The CDR3 loop spans 13 amino acids. Trimming left V 7 bases short and J 6 bases short, with 15 bases between. This CDR3 is CASTESRDQTQYF. The CDR3 nucleotides read TGTGCCAGCACTGAGTCCAGGGATCAGACCCAGTACTTC.

The rearrangement uses TRBV7-8 and TRBJ2-5, with TRBD1 matching over 8 bases. CDR3 length: 15 amino acids. Germline V CDR1 and CDR2: SGHVS, FQNEAQ. V lost 4 bases and J lost 4; bases outside the gene matches: 8. The CDR3 DNA sequence: TGTGCCAGCAGCTCCAACAGGGGGTACGGAGAGACCCAGTACTTC. Encoded protein: CASSSNRGYGETQYF.

The chain links TRBV4-2 to TRBJ2-1; TRBD2 matches 10 bases. Germline CDR1 and CDR2: LGHNA and YNFKEQ. The CDR3 runs to 17 residues. Trimming took 3 bases from V and 3 from J; bases not matched to a gene: 8. The CDR3 region is CASSQAGTSVFYNEQFF. Written as DNA, the CDR3 is TGTGCCAGCAGCCAGGCCGGGACTAGCGTCTTCTACAATGAGCAGTTCTTC.

This sequence joins TRBV28 and TRBJ1-1; 7 nucleotides agree with TRBD1. V lost 5 bases, J lost 2 bases, and 14 bases stayed unmatched. The CDR3 contains 17 residues. Germline loops: CDR1 MDHEN, CDR2 SYDVKM. DNA of the CDR3: TGTGCCAGCAGTCCAGTTAGGGGGAGGGGGCTAAACACTGAAGCTTTCTTT. The encoded protein is CASSPVRGRGLNTEAFF. The full variable domain, rest sourced from reference TRBV28 and TRBJ1-1, is DVKVTQSSRYLVKRTGEKVFLECVQDMDHENMFWYRQDPGLGLRLIYFSYDVKMKEKGDIPEGYSVSREKKERFSLILESASTNQTSMYLCASSPVRGRGLNTEAFFGQGTRLTVV.

V usage is TRBV10-3 and J usage is TRBJ2-5; TRBD1 matches 10 bases. With V trimmed by 7 bases and J by 0 bases, 8 bases remained unmatched. CDR3 length equals 16 residues. The germline CDR1 and CDR2 sequences are ENHRY and SYGVKD. The CDR3 sequence is CAIKGGQGGHQETQYF. CDR3 nucleotides: TGTGCCATCAAAGGAGGACAGGGGGGCCACCAAGAGACCCAGTACTTC.